This entry lists 17 T cell receptor beta chains sequenced from one sample in a study of blood T cell repertoires in COVID-19. TCRdb keeps only in-frame clones here, not all; method: immunoSEQ multiplex PCR. There are about 150,000 clones in the sample; about 86% occur only once, and approximately 10% lies in the top ten. The sequencing input was peripheral blood. All receptors come from a man between 70 and 80 years old with active or convalescent COVID-19.

This clone appeared a single time. The chain has TRBV7-9 and TRBJ2-3; 14 bases are shared with TRBD2. V shed 3 bases and J 0 bases; nucleotides not matched to a gene: 5. CDR1 and CDR2 from the germline V gene are SEHNR and FQNEAQ (reference sequence). The CDR3 runs to 18 residues. For the CDR3, the DNA is TGTGCCAGCAGCTTGGGACTAGCGGGGGAGGCTAGCACAGATACGCAGTATTTT. Its translation: CASSLGLAGEASTDTQYF. The entire variable domain, with the rest obtained from reference TRBV7-9 and TRBJ2-3, is as follows: DTGVSQNPRHKITKRGQNVTFRCDPISEHNRLYWYRQTLGQGPEFLTYFQNEAQLEKSRLLSDRFSAERPKGSFSTLEIQRTEQGDSAMYLCASSLGLAGEASTDTQYFGPGTRLTVL.

This chain links TRBV12-5 with TRBJ2-5; the D gene is possibly TRBD1 (6 bases). The germline gives CDR1 LGHNT, CDR2 FRNRAP. Trimming shortened V by 6 bases and J by 1 base, and 12 bases separated the two germline ends. This CDR3 contains 14 residues. CDR3 sequence (DNA): TGTGCTAGTGGCCCTGGGACAACCCAAGAGACCCAGTACTTC. As protein: CASGPGTTQETQYF. The full variable domain, in which reference TRBV12-5 and TRBJ2-5 provide the parts outside the CDR3, is DARVTQTPRHKVTEMGQEVTMRCQPILGHNTVFWYRQTMMQGLELLAYFRNRAPLDDSGMPKDRFSAEMPDATLATLKIQPSEPRDSAVYFCASGPGTTQETQYFGPGTRLLVL.

This clone occurred a few times. The rearrangement uses TRBV30 and TRBJ1-1, with D perhaps TRBD1 (6 bases). CDR3 length equals 13 residues. V lost 5 bases to trimming and J lost 7 bases, with 17 bases between them. Germline CDR1 reads GTSNPN; CDR2 reads SVGIG (reference sequence). In DNA form, the CDR3 reads TGTGCCTGGCAGACAGGAGCCCTCTTTGAAGCTTTCTTT. It encodes CAWQTGALFEAFF.

V is TRBV28 and J is TRBJ1-1, with a weak D call TRBD1 (6 bases). The CDR3 sequence is 14 residues long. V was shortened by 6 bases and J by 4 bases, with 15 bases between the two germline ends. Per the germline V gene, CDR1 is MDHEN and CDR2 is SYDVKM. The CDR3 spells CASSLQGLGTEAFF. In DNA form, the CDR3 reads TGTGCCAGCAGCCTCCAGGGGCTTGGCACTGAAGCTTTCTTT. The entire variable domain, with the rest obtained from reference TRBV28 and TRBJ1-1, is as follows: DVKVTQSSRYLVKRTGEKVFLECVQDMDHENMFWYRQDPGLGLRLIYFSYDVKMKEKGDIPEGYSVSREKKERFSLILESASTNQTSMYLCASSLQGLGTEAFFGQGTRLTVV.

The V and J genes are TRBV14 and TRBJ1-3; D not certain. V lost 1 base and J lost 0, with 13 bases in between. The CDR3 runs to 17 residues. Germline V gives CDR1 SGHDN, CDR2 FVKESK. The CDR3 region is CASSQVGRLSSGNTIYF. CDR3 in DNA: TGTGCCAGCAGCCAAGTTGGCAGGCTAAGCTCTGGAAACACCATATATTTT.

This chain links TRBV15 with TRBJ2-1; weak D call: TRBD2 (6 bases). The CDR3 spans 15 residues. Trimming took 0 bases from V and 16 from J, leaving 22 bases between them. Germline-derived CDR1 and CDR2 are LNHNV and YYDKDF (reference sequence). CDR3 amino acids: CATSRDGRNWEARFF. The CDR3 DNA is TGTGCCACCAGCAGAGATGGGAGGAATTGGGAAGCCCGTTTCTTC.

The CDR3 DNA reads TGTGCCAGTAGTATAAACCAAGTAGCGAGTAGCACAGATACGCAGTATTTT. This gives the protein CASSINQVASSTDTQYF. V and J are TRBV19 and TRBJ2-3; a possible D gene is TRBD2 (5 bases). This CDR3 is 17 amino acids long. Germline CDR1 is LNHDA and CDR2 is SQIVND (reference sequence). V was cut by 2 bases and J by 0 bases, with 15 bases left in between.

The chain recombines TRBV7-2 with TRBJ2-4, with a tentative D call TRBD1 (5 bases). Germline V lookup: CDR1 SGHTA, CDR2 FQGNSA. V was clipped by 1 base and J by 6 bases, with 13 bases between them. There are 15 residues in the CDR3. CDR3 DNA sequence: TGTGCCAGCAGCTTAGTGGCGCAGGGATTAAACATTCAGTACTTC. Translated: CASSLVAQGLNIQYF.

V and J are TRBV9 and TRBJ1-2, with TRBD1 as a possible D gene (5 bases). The germline V gene has CDR1 SGDLS and CDR2 YYNGEE. The CDR3 spans 13 residues. V lost 4 bases, J lost 4 bases, and 11 bases lay in between. The CDR3 spells CASSLATGYGYTF. DNA of the CDR3: TGTGCCAGCAGCCTAGCCACAGGCTATGGCTACACCTTC.

The gene calls are TRBV6-1 and TRBJ1-1; a possible D gene is TRBD1 (5 bases). There are 15 residues in the CDR3. The ends were cut back, 1 base at V and 1 base at J, with 10 bases in the middle. Germline-derived CDR1 and CDR2 are MNHNS and SASEGT. Here the CDR3 reads CASSEGIGGNTEAFF. In nucleotides, the CDR3 is TGTGCCAGCAGTGAAGGGATCGGGGGGAACACTGAAGCTTTCTTT.

The CDR3 reads CASSETDYGYTF. Written as DNA, the CDR3 is TGTGCCAGTAGCGAGACAGACTATGGCTACACCTTC. This chain connects TRBV19 to TRBJ1-2; D possibly corresponds to TRBD1 (5 bases). The CDR3 sequence is 12 residues long. V was pared by 6 bases and J by 3 bases, with 8 bases between. From germline, CDR1 is LNHDA and CDR2 SQIVND (reference sequence).

V usage is TRBV5-8 and J usage is TRBJ2-1; a possible D gene is TRBD2 (6 bases). Looked up from germline, CDR1 is SGHTS and CDR2 is YDEGEE. The V end lost 2 bases, the J end lost 1 base, and 7 bases lay between the germline ends. This CDR3 is built from 14 residues. The CDR3 sequence is CASSFGGSYNEQFF. Here the CDR3 DNA reads TGTGCCAGCAGCTTTGGAGGGTCCTACAATGAGCAGTTCTTC.

The chain couples TRBV7-9 to TRBJ1-4; 10 bases align to TRBD1. J gave up 7 bases and V 1 base, and 9 bases lay outside the gene matches. The CDR3 extends over 17 amino acids. CDR1 is SEHNR, CDR2 FQNEAQ, per germline (reference sequence). The CDR3 sequence is CASSLVRQGAISEKLFF. In DNA form, the CDR3 reads TGTGCCAGCAGCTTAGTAAGACAGGGGGCGATTAGTGAAAAACTGTTTTTT.

The rearrangement links TRBV18 to TRBJ2-2, with TRBD1 matching over 9 bases. The length of the CDR3 is 17 residues. Per the germline V gene, CDR1 is KGHSH and CDR2 is LQKENI. Losses at the gene ends were 0 bases for V and 6 bases for J; bases not matched to a gene: 8. CDR3 DNA: TGTGCCAGCTCACCACCAATCACAGGGGGCAGGTCCGGGGAGCTGTTTTTT. This sequence encodes CASSPPITGGRSGELFF. Supplemented by reference TRBV18 and TRBJ2-2, the full variable domain reads NAGVMQNPRHLVRRRGQEARLRCSPMKGHSHVYWYRQLPEEGLKFMVYLQKENIIDESGMPKERFSAEFPKEGPSILRIQQVVRGDSAAYFCASSPPITGGRSGELFFGEGSRLTVL.

This sequence joins TRBV18 and TRBJ2-5; 13 bases agree with TRBD2. CDR1 and CDR2 from the germline V gene are KGHSH and LQKENI. CDR3 size: 14 residues. The junction had 2 bases not matched to a gene; V was cut back by 6 bases and J by 4 bases. The CDR3 region is CASSRTSGRETQYF. CDR3 nucleotide sequence: TGTGCCAGCTCCCGGACTAGCGGGAGAGAGACCCAGTACTTC.

This clone was seen a single time. The chain joins TRBV4-1 to TRBJ1-1, with 9 bases fitting TRBD1. This CDR3 has 18 amino acids. The ends lost 4 bases at V and 1 base at J; junction bases unmatched: 13. Germline V gene lookup returns CDR1 MGHRA and CDR2 YSYEKL. The CDR3, as DNA: TGCGCCAGCAGCCGGGACCCGGGACAGGGCCAAAAGAACACTGAAGCTTTCTTT. Translation gives CASSRDPGQGQKNTEAFF.

This chain links TRBV12-1 with TRBJ1-5. TRBV12-1 has pseudogene status. The CDR3 runs to 15 residues. CDR3 coding DNA: TGTGCCAGCAGCTTTGCTGGGACTCCCTCGGGGGCCCAGCATTTT. This gives the protein CASSFAGTPSGAQHF.